The rows below give T cell receptor beta chains drawn from one sample of a study of CD8 T cells in Susac syndrome. TCRdb processed the immunoSEQ multiplex PCR reads anew with MiXCR; each CDR3 protein has one entry. Of roughly 150,000 distinct CDR3 sequences in the sample, around 94% were seen once. The sequenced sample consisted of CD4+ T cells from PBMCs. These receptors were collected from a human donor with multiple sclerosis. CDR3s include the opening cysteine and the closing phenylalanine or tryptophan. Fields, in order: V gene, CDR3 length, D gene, J gene, clone size, CDR3 protein, CDR3 DNA. D genes are given only for firm matches. Rows give clone size only sometimes, using once, few, many, or a class for an expanded clone.

TRBV20-1,14,TRBD1,TRBJ1-2,.,CSARDIQGAQGYTF,TGCAGTGCTAGAGATATACAGGGGGCGCAAGGCTACACCTTC
TRBV28,15,.,TRBJ2-2,once,CASSLQQGNTGELFF,TGTGCCAGCAGTTTACAACAGGGGAACACCGGGGAGCTGTTTTTT
TRBV14,13,TRBD1,TRBJ1-2,.,CASSIDEGAGYTF,TGTGCCAGCAGCATTGACGAGGGGGCTGGCTACACCTTC
TRBV2,13,.,TRBJ1-2,.,CASSEKGYYGYTF,TGTGCCAGCAGTGAAAAAGGTTACTATGGCTACACCTTC
TRBV5-6,14,.,TRBJ2-7,.,CASSSGGADYEQYF,TGTGCCAGCAGCTCAGGGGGGGCTGACTACGAGCAGTACTTC
TRBV6-2/TRBV6-3,16,.,TRBJ1-5,.,CASSYRRFYSNQPQHF,TGTGCCAGCAGTTACCGCAGGTTTTATAGCAATCAGCCCCAGCATTTT
TRBV6-6,13,.,TRBJ1-3,.,CASRSGTGNTIYF,TGTGCCAGCAGATCCGGGACTGGAAACACCATATATTTT
TRBV27,12,.,TRBJ2-2,.,CASSFRDGELFF,TGTGCCAGCAGTTTCAGGGACGGGGAGCTGTTTTTT
TRBV20-1,11,.,TRBJ2-7,.,CSAPRPHEQYF,TGCAGTGCCCCCAGACCCCACGAGCAGTACTTC
TRBV24-1,12,TRBD1,TRBJ2-1,.,CATSDPGTGQFF,TGTGCCACCAGTGATCCAGGGACAGGTCAGTTCTTC
TRBV29-1,13,.,TRBJ1-5,.,CSVARGNNQPQHF,TGCAGCGTTGCGCGGGGGAACAATCAGCCCCAGCATTTT
TRBV7-6,16,.,TRBJ2-1,.,CASSLGTGTSLGEQFF,TGTGCCAGCAGCTTGGGGACCGGGACTTCACTAGGGGAGCAGTTCTTC
TRBV5-1,17,.,TRBJ2-2,few,CASSFMVTSPNTGELFF,TGCGCCAGCAGCTTTATGGTCACCAGCCCTAACACCGGGGAGCTGTTTTTT
TRBV3-1,15,.,TRBJ2-1,.,CASSQSDLSYNEQFF,TGTGCCAGCAGCCAAAGCGACCTCTCCTACAATGAGCAGTTCTTC
TRBV6-5,14,TRBD2,TRBJ2-3,.,CASSRLASTDTQFF,TGTGCCAGCAGCCGACTAGCCTCCACAGATACGCAGTTTTTT
TRBV12-3/TRBV12-4,14,TRBD1,TRBJ2-7,.,CASSTWDRGYEQYF,TGTGCCAGCAGTACCTGGGACAGGGGCTACGAGCAGTACTTC
TRBV2,14,.,TRBJ2-3,.,CASSNRETTDTQYF,TGTGCCAGCAGTAACAGGGAGACCACAGATACGCAGTATTTT
TRBV7-2,15,TRBD1,TRBJ1-5,.,CASSPRTGRDQPQHF,TGTGCCAGCAGCCCAAGGACAGGAAGGGATCAGCCCCAGCATTTT
TRBV7-2,15,TRBD1,TRBJ2-7,.,CASSLQGQEAYEQYF,TGTGCCAGCAGCTTACAGGGACAGGAGGCCTACGAGCAGTACTTC
TRBV27,17,TRBD2,TRBJ2-2,.,CASSTAGGPRSSGELFF,TGTGCCAGCAGTACAGCGGGAGGGCCCCGGTCGTCCGGGGAGCTGTTTTTT
TRBV29-1,13,.,TRBJ1-1,.,CSVLTLRDTEAFF,TGCAGCGTCCTGACTCTACGGGACACTGAAGCTTTCTTT
TRBV30,16,.,TRBJ1-1,once,CAWSPRAGSGLSEAFF,TGTGCCTGGAGCCCCCGCGCGGGGTCGGGACTGTCTGAAGCTTTCTTT
TRBV6-2/TRBV6-3,15,.,TRBJ2-1,.,CASSNRIISYNEQFF,TGTGCCAGCAGCAATCGAATAATCTCCTACAATGAGCAGTTCTTC
TRBV29-1,14,.,TRBJ2-3,.,CSVEGGADTDTQYF,TGCAGCGTTGAGGGCGGGGCAGACACAGATACGCAGTATTTT
TRBV29-1,10,.,TRBJ1-1,.,CSVVRGEAFF,TGCAGCGTTGTCAGGGGCGAAGCTTTCTTT
TRBV28,14,.,TRBJ1-2,.,CASSLVGRGYGYTF,TGTGCCAGCAGTTTGGTTGGCAGGGGCTATGGCTACACCTTC
TRBV7-2,14,TRBD1,TRBJ1-2,.,CASRPTGDNYGYTF,TGTGCCAGCAGACCGACAGGGGATAACTATGGCTACACCTTC
TRBV7-6,14,TRBD1,TRBJ2-4,.,CASSPVTGVNIQYF,TGTGCCAGCAGTCCCGTGACAGGGGTAAACATTCAGTACTTC
TRBV14,13,.,TRBJ2-1,.,CASSQDYRGEQFF,TGTGCCAGCAGCCAAGATTATAGGGGTGAGCAGTTCTTC
TRBV6-6,14,.,TRBJ1-2,.,CASSYSTRSFGYTF,TGTGCCAGCAGTTACTCGACCAGGTCGTTCGGCTACACCTTC
TRBV20-1,14,.,TRBJ1-1,.,CSAFPGLSGTEAFF,TGCAGTGCCTTCCCGGGACTTTCAGGGACTGAAGCTTTCTTT
TRBV5-4,14,TRBD2,TRBJ2-7,once,CASSLRLAGDEQYF,TGTGCCAGCAGCTTACGACTAGCGGGAGACGAGCAGTACTTC
TRBV2,14,TRBD1,TRBJ2-2,.,CASIRDRNTGELFF,TGTGCCAGCATCCGGGACAGAAACACCGGGGAGCTGTTTTTT
TRBV24-1,14,.,TRBJ2-1,.,CATSSSFSYNEQFF,TGTGCCACCTCCAGCAGCTTTTCTTACAATGAGCAGTTCTTC
TRBV27,14,.,TRBJ1-1,.,CASSSLGGNTEAFF,TGTGCCAGCAGTTCCCTCGGGGGGAACACTGAAGCTTTCTTT
TRBV20-1,13,.,TRBJ2-7,.,CSATGHAAYEQYF,TGCAGTGCTACAGGACACGCAGCCTACGAGCAGTACTTC
TRBV4-2,15,.,TRBJ1-2,.,CASSQEWQQNYGYTF,TGTGCCAGCAGCCAAGAGTGGCAGCAGAACTATGGCTACACCTTC
TRBV5-6,15,.,TRBJ2-5,.,CASSLASSAQETQYF,TGTGCCAGCAGCTTGGCCTCTAGCGCCCAAGAGACCCAGTACTTC
TRBV5-4,15,.,TRBJ2-7,.,CASSQPDLNMYEQYF,TGTGCCAGCAGCCAACCCGACCTTAACATGTACGAGCAGTACTTC
TRBV20-1,15,TRBD2,TRBJ2-2,.,CSAAQPGLASGELFF,TGCAGTGCTGCCCAACCGGGACTAGCGTCCGGGGAGCTGTTTTTT
TRBV23-1,18,TRBD1,TRBJ1-4,.,CASSQISGTGDRGKKLFF,TGCGCCAGCAGTCAAATCTCCGGGACAGGGGATAGAGGAAAAAAACTGTTTTTT
TRBV29-1,13,TRBD1,TRBJ1-3,.,CSATGVSGNTIYF,TGCAGCGCTACAGGGGTCTCTGGAAACACCATATATTTT
TRBV6-5,14,.,TRBJ1-1,.,CASTPLSSGTEAFF,TGTGCCAGCACCCCCCTGTCGTCGGGCACTGAAGCTTTCTTT
TRBV25-1,15,.,TRBJ1-3,.,CATSEGLYSGNTIYF,TGTGCCACATCTGAGGGGTTATACTCTGGAAACACCATATATTTT
TRBV20-1,12,.,TRBJ1-4,.,CSARQANEKLFF,TGCAGTGCTCGACAGGCCAATGAAAAACTGTTTTTT
TRBV12-3/TRBV12-4,14,.,TRBJ2-3,.,CASQQVLSTDTQYF,TGTGCCTCCCAACAGGTCCTTAGCACAGATACGCAGTATTTT
TRBV30,12,.,TRBJ2-1,.,CAWSVRVNEQFF,TGTGCCTGGAGTGTACGGGTCAATGAGCAGTTCTTC
TRBV6-6,14,.,TRBJ1-5,.,CASVYGDSNQPQHF,TGTGCCAGCGTTTACGGAGATAGCAATCAGCCCCAGCATTTT
TRBV19,13,TRBD1,TRBJ1-1,.,CASSVGRGTEAFF,TGTGCCAGTAGCGTTGGCAGGGGGACTGAAGCTTTCTTT
TRBV11-3,16,.,TRBJ1-1,once,CASSLGAGAMNTEAFF,TGTGCCAGCAGCTTAGGGGCGGGGGCAATGAACACTGAAGCTTTCTTT
TRBV29-1,11,.,TRBJ2-3,.,CSASHGDTQYF,TGCAGCGCCAGCCATGGAGATACGCAGTATTTT
TRBV10-3,13,TRBD2,TRBJ2-5,.,CATTSGVQETQYF,TGTGCCACCACTAGCGGGGTCCAAGAGACCCAGTACTTC
TRBV5-6,14,.,TRBJ2-3,.,CASANRGITDTQYF,TGTGCCAGCGCCAATCGGGGGATCACAGATACGCAGTATTTT
TRBV20-1,18,.,TRBJ2-6,.,CSARSGRGVFSGANVLTF,TGCAGTGCTAGGTCGGGCAGGGGGGTCTTCTCTGGGGCCAACGTCCTGACTTTC
TRBV20-1,13,.,TRBJ2-3,once,CSARARPAGTQYF,TGCAGTGCTAGAGCCAGGCCGGCGGGTACGCAGTATTTT
TRBV5-1,14,TRBD1,TRBJ1-1,.,CASSSGTGNPEAFF,TGCGCCAGCAGTTCGGGGACAGGCAACCCTGAAGCTTTCTTT
TRBV5-6,14,.,TRBJ1-2,.,CASSRSVGIGGYTF,TGTGCCAGCAGCCGGAGCGTAGGGATAGGAGGCTACACCTTC
TRBV11-3,16,TRBD2,TRBJ2-1,.,CASRSGNSGPNDEQFF,TGTGCCAGCCGTAGCGGGAATTCAGGGCCGAACGATGAGCAGTTCTTC
TRBV21-1,15,.,TRBJ2-7,.,CASSIKTAGAYEQYF,TGTGCCAGCAGCATCAAGACAGCGGGAGCCTACGAGCAGTACTTC